Listed below are T cell receptor beta chains from one sample, sequenced in a study of cytomegalovirus exposure and HLA in healthy donors. Profiling relied on immunoSEQ multiplex PCR, and the TCRdb table lists in-frame clones only, not all of them. Of roughly 200,000 clones in the sample, under 9.5% were seen once. The material sequenced was PBMCs. The source of these receptors is a woman aged 30 to 39 in good health and CMV-seropositive. Each CDR3 is given with its conserved first and last residue. A D gene is named only where the DNA matches it firmly. The size of a clone is reported for some rows only, either as once, few or many, or as a class for expanded clones.

cdr3_aa: CASTLQGSAEAFF
cdr3_nt: TGTGCCAGCACCTTACAGGGTTCGGCTGAAGCTTTCTTT
j_call: TRBJ1-1
d_call: .
clone_size: .
cdr3_length: 13
v_call: TRBV2

cdr3_aa: CASTRRDAYNEQFF
cdr3_nt: TGTGCCAGCACTAGGAGAGACGCCTACAATGAGCAGTTCTTC
j_call: TRBJ2-1
d_call: .
clone_size: few
cdr3_length: 14
v_call: TRBV6-6

cdr3_aa: CASSPGDSKAFF
cdr3_nt: TGTGCCAGCAGTCCTGGGGACAGTAAAGCTTTCTTT
j_call: TRBJ1-1
d_call: TRBD1
clone_size: few
cdr3_length: 12
v_call: TRBV6-1

cdr3_aa: CASSLVGVYGYTF
cdr3_nt: TGTGCCAGCAGCTTGGTGGGAGTATATGGCTACACCTTC
j_call: TRBJ1-2
d_call: .
clone_size: .
cdr3_length: 13
v_call: TRBV5-4

cdr3_aa: CAISNTGVGYTF
cdr3_nt: TGTGCCATCAGCAATACAGGGGTCGGCTACACCTTC
j_call: TRBJ1-2
d_call: TRBD1
clone_size: few
cdr3_length: 12
v_call: TRBV10-3

cdr3_aa: CASSAYAVATNEKLFF
cdr3_nt: TGTGCCAGCAGTGCCTACGCGGTCGCGACTAATGAAAAACTGTTTTTT
j_call: TRBJ1-4
d_call: .
clone_size: .
cdr3_length: 16
v_call: TRBV6-1

cdr3_aa: CASSPHGGTSGTGELFF
cdr3_nt: TGTGCCAGCAGCCCTCATGGGGGGACTAGCGGCACCGGGGAGCTGTTTTTT
j_call: TRBJ2-2
d_call: TRBD2
clone_size: .
cdr3_length: 17
v_call: TRBV7-9

cdr3_aa: CASSPRQGPSNQPQHF
cdr3_nt: TGTGCCAGCAGTCCCCGACAGGGCCCGAGCAATCAGCCCCAGCATTTT
j_call: TRBJ1-5
d_call: TRBD1
clone_size: few
cdr3_length: 16
v_call: TRBV27

cdr3_aa: CASAGTGGAGTEAFF
cdr3_nt: TGTGCCAGCGCGGGGACAGGGGGCGCCGGCACTGAAGCTTTCTTT
j_call: TRBJ1-1
d_call: TRBD1
clone_size: .
cdr3_length: 15
v_call: TRBV18

cdr3_aa: CASSLSRWGGGETQYF
cdr3_nt: TGTGCCAGCAGCCTGTCCCGATGGGGGGGAGGAGAGACCCAGTACTTC
j_call: TRBJ2-5
d_call: TRBD2
clone_size: .
cdr3_length: 16
v_call: TRBV5-4

cdr3_aa: CAWSVGAAQYF
cdr3_nt: TGTGCCTGGAGTGTAGGGGCGGCCCAGTACTTC
j_call: TRBJ2-5
d_call: .
clone_size: few
cdr3_length: 11
v_call: TRBV30

cdr3_aa: CASSRDSLNTEAFF
cdr3_nt: TGTGCCAGCTCACGGGACAGCCTTAACACTGAAGCTTTCTTT
j_call: TRBJ1-1
d_call: TRBD1
clone_size: .
cdr3_length: 14
v_call: TRBV18

cdr3_aa: CATSRDLGQGLTGELFF
cdr3_nt: TGTGCCACCAGCAGAGATCTGGGACAGGGCCTCACCGGGGAGCTGTTTTTT
j_call: TRBJ2-2
d_call: TRBD1
clone_size: few
cdr3_length: 17
v_call: TRBV15

cdr3_aa: CASSSEANEKLFF
cdr3_nt: TGTGCCAGCTCCTCCGAGGCAAATGAAAAACTGTTTTTT
j_call: TRBJ1-4
d_call: .
clone_size: .
cdr3_length: 13
v_call: TRBV18

cdr3_aa: CASSLTAGDSTQYF
cdr3_nt: TGTGCCAGCAGCCTAACAGCGGGAGACTCGACCCAGTACTTC
j_call: TRBJ2-5
d_call: TRBD2
clone_size: few
cdr3_length: 14
v_call: TRBV7-9

cdr3_aa: CASSYRLAGGGEQYF
cdr3_nt: TGTGCCAGCAGTTATCGGCTAGCGGGAGGCGGTGAGCAGTACTTC
j_call: TRBJ2-7
d_call: TRBD2
clone_size: few
cdr3_length: 15
v_call: TRBV6-5

cdr3_aa: CASSEWTREYNEQFF
cdr3_nt: TGCGCCAGCAGTGAGTGGACTAGAGAATACAATGAGCAGTTCTTC
j_call: TRBJ2-1
d_call: TRBD2
clone_size: few
cdr3_length: 15
v_call: TRBV10-1

cdr3_aa: CASTLRGPNSPLHF
cdr3_nt: TGTGCCAGCACTCTTAGGGGCCCTAATTCACCCCTCCACTTT
j_call: TRBJ1-6
d_call: .
clone_size: .
cdr3_length: 14
v_call: TRBV27

cdr3_aa: CTSSLLAGGPLSYEQYF
cdr3_nt: TGCACCAGCAGCCTTCTAGCGGGAGGCCCTCTTTCCTACGAGCAGTACTTC
j_call: TRBJ2-7
d_call: .
clone_size: few
cdr3_length: 17
v_call: TRBV1

cdr3_aa: CAISLAGVNEQYF
cdr3_nt: TGTGCCATCTCTCTAGCGGGAGTAAACGAGCAGTACTTC
j_call: TRBJ2-7
d_call: TRBD2
clone_size: .
cdr3_length: 13
v_call: TRBV10-3

cdr3_aa: CASSGTVKNIQYF
cdr3_nt: TGTGCCAGCAGTGGTACAGTTAAAAACATTCAGTACTTC
j_call: TRBJ2-4
d_call: .
clone_size: .
cdr3_length: 13
v_call: TRBV7-9

cdr3_aa: CASNGLAPGETQYF
cdr3_nt: TGTGCCAGCAATGGGCTAGCGCCTGGAGAGACCCAGTACTTC
j_call: TRBJ2-5
d_call: .
clone_size: few
cdr3_length: 14
v_call: TRBV6-5

cdr3_aa: CSVEKKAPGVRVTEAFF
cdr3_nt: TGCAGCGTTGAAAAGAAGGCGCCAGGGGTTAGAGTGACTGAAGCTTTCTTT
j_call: TRBJ1-1
d_call: .
clone_size: few
cdr3_length: 17
v_call: TRBV29-1

cdr3_aa: CASSYSKTGGYTEAFF
cdr3_nt: TGTGCCAGCAGTTACTCGAAGACAGGGGGCTACACTGAAGCTTTCTTT
j_call: TRBJ1-1
d_call: TRBD1
clone_size: .
cdr3_length: 16
v_call: TRBV6-5

cdr3_aa: CASSFDSALQFF
cdr3_nt: TGTGCCAGCAGCTTCGACAGCGCCTTACAGTTCTTC
j_call: TRBJ2-1
d_call: .
clone_size: .
cdr3_length: 12
v_call: TRBV5-4

cdr3_aa: CASSPPSGELFF
cdr3_nt: TGTGCAAGCAGTCCTCCTAGCGGGGAGCTGTTTTTT
j_call: TRBJ2-2
d_call: .
clone_size: few
cdr3_length: 12
v_call: TRBV13

cdr3_aa: CASGLPFPGRANTEAFF
cdr3_nt: TGTGCTAGTGGTTTGCCCTTTCCCGGGCGGGCGAACACTGAAGCTTTCTTT
j_call: TRBJ1-1
d_call: .
clone_size: few
cdr3_length: 17
v_call: TRBV12-5

cdr3_aa: CASSIGQVNTEAFF
cdr3_nt: TGTGCCAGTAGTATAGGGCAAGTGAACACTGAAGCTTTCTTT
j_call: TRBJ1-1
d_call: .
clone_size: .
cdr3_length: 14
v_call: TRBV19

cdr3_aa: CASRWTANTEAFF
cdr3_nt: TGTGCCAGCAGATGGACAGCGAACACTGAAGCTTTCTTT
j_call: TRBJ1-1
d_call: .
clone_size: few
cdr3_length: 13
v_call: TRBV7-9

cdr3_aa: CATSRQGSSGYTF
cdr3_nt: TGTGCCACCAGCAGGCAGGGGAGTAGTGGCTACACCTTC
j_call: TRBJ1-2
d_call: .
clone_size: few
cdr3_length: 13
v_call: TRBV15

cdr3_aa: CASSEGLAPRGHNEQFF
cdr3_nt: TGCGCCAGCAGTGAAGGACTAGCGCCAAGGGGTCACAATGAGCAGTTCTTC
j_call: TRBJ2-1
d_call: TRBD2
clone_size: .
cdr3_length: 17
v_call: TRBV10-1

cdr3_aa: CASGDRDSVSYEQYF
cdr3_nt: TGTGCCAGTGGGGACCGGGACAGCGTCTCCTACGAGCAGTACTTC
j_call: TRBJ2-7
d_call: TRBD1
clone_size: .
cdr3_length: 15
v_call: TRBV19

cdr3_aa: CASRGIGGLNHYGYTF
cdr3_nt: TGTGCCAGCAGGGGTATCGGGGGGCTTAATCACTATGGCTACACCTTC
j_call: TRBJ1-2
d_call: .
clone_size: .
cdr3_length: 16
v_call: TRBV7-9

cdr3_aa: CAISYGQGTYEQYF
cdr3_nt: TGTGCCATCAGTTATGGACAGGGAACCTACGAGCAGTACTTC
j_call: TRBJ2-7
d_call: TRBD1
clone_size: .
cdr3_length: 14
v_call: TRBV10-3

cdr3_aa: CASSSTRQVGWAYEQYF
cdr3_nt: TGTGCCAGCAGCTCCACCCGACAGGTTGGATGGGCCTACGAGCAGTACTTC
j_call: TRBJ2-7
d_call: .
clone_size: .
cdr3_length: 17
v_call: TRBV27

cdr3_aa: CSVETGGAGEKLFF
cdr3_nt: TGCAGCGTTGAAACAGGGGGCGCGGGTGAAAAACTGTTTTTT
j_call: TRBJ1-4
d_call: TRBD1
clone_size: few
cdr3_length: 14
v_call: TRBV29-1

cdr3_aa: CASSLGVAYQETQYF
cdr3_nt: TGTGCCAGCAGCTTAGGAGTAGCGTACCAAGAGACCCAGTACTTC
j_call: TRBJ2-5
d_call: .
clone_size: .
cdr3_length: 15
v_call: TRBV7-2

cdr3_aa: CSVLGQGREQYF
cdr3_nt: TGCAGCGTCCTCGGACAGGGCCGCGAGCAGTACTTC
j_call: TRBJ2-7
d_call: TRBD1
clone_size: few
cdr3_length: 12
v_call: TRBV29-1

cdr3_aa: CASSPGLAGVGEQFF
cdr3_nt: TGCGCCAGCAGCCCCGGACTAGCGGGAGTTGGCGAGCAGTTCTTC
j_call: TRBJ2-1
d_call: TRBD2
clone_size: .
cdr3_length: 15
v_call: TRBV5-1

cdr3_aa: CSAPGNNEQFF
cdr3_nt: TGCAGTGCGCCAGGGAACAATGAGCAGTTCTTC
j_call: TRBJ2-1
d_call: .
clone_size: .
cdr3_length: 11
v_call: TRBV20-1

cdr3_aa: CSTPRADTQYF
cdr3_nt: TGCAGTACCCCGAGGGCAGATACGCAGTATTTT
j_call: TRBJ2-3
d_call: .
clone_size: .
cdr3_length: 11
v_call: TRBV20-1

cdr3_aa: CAISDRAGANVLTF
cdr3_nt: TGTGCCATCAGTGACAGGGCTGGGGCCAACGTCCTGACTTTC
j_call: TRBJ2-6
d_call: .
clone_size: few
cdr3_length: 14
v_call: TRBV10-3

cdr3_aa: CASSRLASGTDTQYF
cdr3_nt: TGTGCCAGCAGTCGACTAGCGTCGGGGACAGATACGCAGTATTTT
j_call: TRBJ2-3
d_call: TRBD2
clone_size: few
cdr3_length: 15
v_call: TRBV6-6

cdr3_aa: CASSGGGPAYNSPLHF
cdr3_nt: TGTGCCAGCAGTGGGGGGGGTCCGGCCTATAATTCACCCCTCCACTTT
j_call: TRBJ1-6
d_call: .
clone_size: .
cdr3_length: 16
v_call: TRBV25-1

cdr3_aa: CASSYYGQYNEQFF
cdr3_nt: TGTGCCAGCAGTTACTATGGACAGTACAATGAGCAGTTCTTC
j_call: TRBJ2-1
d_call: .
clone_size: few
cdr3_length: 14
v_call: TRBV6-5

cdr3_aa: CASSFSGSWDNEQFF
cdr3_nt: TGTGCCAGCAGCTTTAGCGGGAGTTGGGACAATGAGCAGTTCTTC
j_call: TRBJ2-1
d_call: TRBD2
clone_size: .
cdr3_length: 15
v_call: TRBV11-3

cdr3_aa: CAWIGGSGGTQYF
cdr3_nt: TGTGCCTGGATCGGTGGGTCCGGGGGGACCCAGTACTTC
j_call: TRBJ2-5
d_call: .
clone_size: few
cdr3_length: 13
v_call: TRBV30

cdr3_aa: CASSLIESGVSEAFF
cdr3_nt: TGCGCCAGCAGCCTGATAGAGAGCGGAGTCTCTGAAGCTTTCTTT
j_call: TRBJ1-1
d_call: .
clone_size: few
cdr3_length: 15
v_call: TRBV5-1

cdr3_aa: CASSQLAGSYEQYF
cdr3_nt: TGTGCCAGCAGCCAATTAGCGGGATCCTACGAGCAGTACTTC
j_call: TRBJ2-7
d_call: TRBD2
clone_size: .
cdr3_length: 14
v_call: TRBV4-2

cdr3_aa: CASSSYNQETQYF
cdr3_nt: TGTGCCAGCAGCTCTTATAATCAAGAGACCCAGTACTTC
j_call: TRBJ2-5
d_call: .
clone_size: .
cdr3_length: 13
v_call: TRBV11-3